The 28 T cell receptor beta chains below come from one sample, sequenced in a study of OX40 agonist ivuxolimab in advanced cancers. Only in-frame clones appear in the TCRdb table, and some are missing; sequencing was by immunoSEQ multiplex PCR. The sample shows more than 65,000 clones, approximately 82% of them seen only once. Sequencing was performed on CD4+ or CD8+ T cells sorted from blood, taken in a trial of the OX40 agonist ivuxolimab. The receptor source for this set is an adult with an advanced solid tumor such as melanoma, head and neck, liver or kidney cancer.

This clone was seen once. An end of the junction does not agree with germline; a read error may underlie this. The chain recombines TRBV25-1 with TRBJ2-3, with 7 bases aligning to TRBD2. The CDR3 is 17 residues long. CDR1 and CDR2 from the germline V gene are MGHDK and SYGVNS. The CDR3 DNA is TGTGCCAGCAATGAATTGGGTAGCGGGCATTACACAGATACGCAGTATTTT. The encoded protein is CASNELGSGHYTDTQYF.

The V gene is TRBV11-2, the J gene TRBJ2-5; no firm D call. Germline V gene sequence: CDR1 SGHAT, CDR2 FQNNGV. Trimming left V 1 base short and J 5 bases short, with 11 bases between. This CDR3 comprises 14 residues. CDR3 DNA sequence: TGTGCCAGCAGCTTAGGAGGTAGTAGGGAGACCCAGTACTTC. Translating it yields CASSLGGSRETQYF.

The rearrangement uses TRBV6-5 and TRBJ2-3; TRBD1 might be the D (5 bases). CDR1 and CDR2 (germline): MNHEY, SVGAGI. The germline V and J ends were trimmed by 2 bases and 2 bases, with 8 bases remaining between them. There are 14 residues in the CDR3. CDR3 bases: TGTGCCAGCAGTTACAGACAGAACACAGATACGCAGTATTTT. It encodes CASSYRQNTDTQYF.

This chain connects TRBV5-1 to TRBJ1-2; possibly TRBD1 for D (5 bases). The germline gives CDR1 SGHRS, CDR2 YFSETQ. The V gene lost 7 bases and the J gene lost 0 bases, with 19 bases spanning the gap. This CDR3 contains 16 residues. The CDR3 spells CASAPTSGIANYGYTF. For the CDR3, the DNA is TGCGCCAGCGCTCCAACGTCAGGGATAGCTAACTATGGCTACACCTTC.

This chain links TRBV5-1 with TRBJ2-6; possibly TRBD2 for D (5 bases). The CDR3 covers 15 residues. Germline assignment: CDR1 SGHRS and CDR2 YFSETQ. V lost 3 bases to trimming and J lost 4 bases, with 11 bases between them. This CDR3 reads CASSYSRAGANVLTF. In nucleotides, the CDR3 is TGCGCCAGCAGCTACTCGAGGGCCGGGGCCAACGTCCTGACTTTC.

The count of this clone is one. The chain employs TRBV28 and TRBJ1-3; no reliable D call. With 6 bases removed from V and 9 bases from J, the gap between germline ends came to 12 bases. The CDR3 is made up of 12 amino acids. Germline V CDR1 and CDR2: MDHEN, SYDVKM. The CDR3 loop is CASRGSFGTIYF. CDR3 coding DNA: TGTGCCAGCAGGGGCAGCTTTGGCACCATATATTTT.

The CDR3 loop reads CASSSRRSYEQYF. DNA of the CDR3: TGTGCCAGTAGTAGTAGAAGGTCCTACGAGCAGTACTTC. The V and J genes are TRBV19 and TRBJ2-7; D gene uncertain. This CDR3 is built from 13 residues. Per the germline V gene, CDR1 is LNHDA and CDR2 is SQIVND (reference sequence). The germline V and J ends were trimmed by 4 bases and 1 base, with 8 bases remaining between them.

V usage is TRBV15 and J usage is TRBJ2-3, with 9 bases identical to TRBD2. V was clipped by 6 bases and J by 4 bases; unmatched bases: 11. This CDR3 comprises 16 residues. Germline CDR1 and CDR2: LNHNV and YYDKDF (reference sequence). CDR3 nucleotides: TGTGCCACCAGGAGGCCTAGCGGGGTATCTCCAGATACGCAGTATTTT. Its translation is CATRRPSGVSPDTQYF.

This sequence joins TRBV7-6 and TRBJ1-6; tentatively, D is TRBD1 (6 bases). Per the germline V gene, CDR1 is SGHVS and CDR2 is FNYEAQ. This CDR3 has 16 residues. Trimming took 0 bases from V and 11 from J, leaving 17 bases between them. CDR3 region: CASSLAHRAGATPLHF. The CDR3 coding sequence is TGTGCCAGCAGCTTAGCGCATAGGGCAGGGGCTACACCCCTCCACTTT. The full variable domain, with the rest looked up from reference TRBV7-6 and TRBJ1-6, is GAGVSQSPRYKVTKRGQDVALRCDPISGHVSLYWYRQALGQGPEFLTYFNYEAQQDKSGLPNDRFSAERPEGSISTLTIQRTEQRDSAMYRCASSLAHRAGATPLHFGNGTRLTVT.

This chain connects TRBV6-5 to TRBJ1-2; 7 bases agree with TRBD1. CDR1 is MNHEY and CDR2 is SVGAGI in the germline V gene. The CDR3 length is 14 residues. With V trimmed by 3 bases and J by 8 bases, 9 bases remained unmatched. CDR3 protein: CASSYLGAGGGYTF. The CDR3 coding sequence is TGTGCCAGCAGTTATTTGGGCGCAGGGGGAGGCTACACCTTC.

Only a few counts were recorded for this clone. This CDR3 is CASSVDWGNYGYTF. CDR3 sequence (DNA): TGTGCCAGCAGCGTAGATTGGGGGAACTATGGCTACACCTTC. The chain employs TRBV9 and TRBJ1-2, with a tentative D call TRBD1 (5 bases). The CDR3 is 14 residues long. With 0 bases removed from V and 2 bases from J, the gap between germline ends came to 8 bases. Per germline, CDR1 SGDLS and CDR2 YYNGEE. The variable domain in full, completed from reference TRBV9 and TRBJ1-2, reads DSGVTQTPKHLITATGQRVTLRCSPRSGDLSVYWYQQSLDQGLQFLIQYYNGEERAKGNILERFSAQQFPDLHSELNLSSLELGDSALYFCASSVDWGNYGYTFGSGTRLTVV.

This clone occurred a few times. The V gene is TRBV5-1, the J gene TRBJ2-3; 9 bases are shared with TRBD2. The germline CDR1 and CDR2 sequences are SGHRS and YFSETQ. V lost 1 base to trimming and J lost 3 bases; unmatched junction nucleotides: 3. CDR3 size: 15 residues. CDR3 DNA: TGCGCCAGCAGCTTGTATAGCGGGGGAACAGATACGCAGTATTTT. It yields the protein CASSLYSGGTDTQYF.

This clone was observed a single time. CDR3 amino acids: CAISDYREKLFF. CDR3 sequence (DNA): TGTGCCATCAGTGATTACAGGGAAAAACTGTTTTTT. The rearrangement uses TRBV10-3 and TRBJ1-4, with D perhaps matching TRBD1 (5 bases). V shed 3 bases and J shed 8 bases, with 7 bases lying between them. The germline V gene has CDR1 ENHRY and CDR2 SYGVKD. This CDR3 has 12 residues.

Only one count was recorded for this clone. The chain recombines TRBV11-2 with TRBJ1-3; D is unresolved. The germline CDR1 and CDR2 sequences are SGHAT and FQNNGV. The CDR3 is 15 residues long. V shed 2 bases and J shed 0 bases, with 8 bases lying between them. In DNA, the CDR3 is TGTGCCAGCAGCTTAATGGTAAACTCTGGAAACACCATATATTTT. Translating it yields CASSLMVNSGNTIYF.

The chain joins TRBV5-1 to TRBJ1-5, with no clear D. The germline V and J ends were trimmed by 1 base and 2 bases, with 10 bases remaining between them. The CDR3 sequence is 15 residues long. The germline V gene has CDR1 SGHRS and CDR2 YFSETQ. The CDR3 loop is CASSLLGGGNQPQHF. In DNA form, the CDR3 reads TGCGCCAGCAGCTTGTTGGGTGGGGGCAATCAGCCCCAGCATTTT.

This sequence joins TRBV19 and TRBJ1-1; D gene ambiguous. The CDR3 extends over 13 amino acids. The V gene's germline CDR1 is LNHDA and CDR2 SQIVND (reference sequence). V lost 2 bases to trimming and J lost 1 base, with 5 bases between them. The CDR3 here is CASSITENTEAFF. The CDR3 DNA is TGTGCCAGTAGTATAACAGAGAACACTGAAGCTTTCTTT.

CDR3 sequence reads: CRGANYNEQFF. CDR3 in DNA: TGCAGAGGGGCAAATTACAATGAGCAGTTCTTC. V gene TRBV20-1 combines with J gene TRBJ2-1; possibly TRBD1 for D (5 bases). The V gene's germline CDR1 is DFQATT and CDR2 SNEGSKA (reference sequence). The CDR3 has 11 amino acids.

V and J are TRBV18 and TRBJ2-1; D possibly corresponds to TRBD1 (6 bases). Trimming left V 1 base short and J 4 bases short, with 11 bases between. CDR1 and CDR2 from the germline V gene are KGHSH and LQKENI. The CDR3 consists of 15 residues. The DNA of the CDR3 is TGTGCCAGCTCACCACTAACAGGGAGTTACAATGAGCAGTTCTTC. This codes for CASSPLTGSYNEQFF.

The CDR3 spells CASSFTGSPEAFF. Written as DNA, the CDR3 is TGTGCCAGCAGCTTTACAGGGTCGCCTGAAGCTTTCTTT. The V and J genes are TRBV11-2 and TRBJ1-1, with D perhaps matching TRBD1 (6 bases). Germline V lookup: CDR1 SGHAT, CDR2 FQNNGV. Between the trimmed V and J ends, which lost 3 bases and 6 bases, there was a span of 11 bases. This CDR3 is 13 amino acids long.

V and J are TRBV2 and TRBJ1-2; no firm D call. CDR3 length: 14 residues. The germline V and J ends were trimmed by 6 bases and 0 bases, with 11 bases remaining between them. Germline-derived CDR1 and CDR2 are SNHLY and FYNNEI. CDR3 protein: CASRGSSANYGYTF. Written as DNA, the CDR3 is TGTGCCAGCAGGGGGTCCAGTGCTAACTATGGCTACACCTTC.

V usage is TRBV7-2 and J usage is TRBJ1-5; 11 nucleotides match TRBD1. Germline V gene data show CDR1 as SGHTA and CDR2 as FQGNSA. CDR3 length equals 15 residues. After removal of 1 base from V and 6 bases from J, the junction contained 2 bases not matched to a gene. The CDR3, as DNA: TGTGCCAGCAGCTTAGTTGGGACAGGGGGTCAGCCCCAGCATTTT. Protein product: CASSLVGTGGQPQHF.

This clone occurred once. V usage is TRBV7-2 and J usage is TRBJ2-7; possible D gene TRBD1, 5 bases. Germline CDR1 and CDR2: SGHTA and FQGNSA. V gave up 1 base and J gave up 0 bases, with 10 bases separating them. The CDR3 loop spans 15 amino acids. CDR3 coding DNA: TGTGCCAGCAGCTTAGTCAAGGGGATCTCCTACGAGCAGTACTTC. Its protein product is CASSLVKGISYEQYF. The whole variable domain, remainder taken from reference TRBV7-2 and TRBJ2-7, is GAGVSQSPSNKVTEKGKDVELRCDPISGHTALYWYRQSLGQGLEFLIYFQGNSAPDKSGLPSDRFSAERTGGSVSTLTIQRTQQEDSAVYLCASSLVKGISYEQYFGPGTRLTVT.

The gene calls are TRBV7-3 and TRBJ2-1, with D unresolved. Per germline, CDR1 SGHTA and CDR2 FQGTGA. Deletions cut 1 base from V and 5 bases from J, with 6 bases between. The CDR3 extends over 13 amino acids. The CDR3 protein is CASSLNRDNEQFF. CDR3 DNA: TGTGCCAGCAGCTTAAACAGAGACAATGAGCAGTTCTTC.

In the case of this clone: The junction differs from germline at one of its ends, possibly a read error. The gene calls are TRBV6-6 and TRBJ1-2; 7 bases agree with TRBD1. This CDR3 region has 13 residues. CDR1 and CDR2 from the germline V gene are MNHNY and SVGAGI (reference sequence). CDR3 bases: TGTGCCAGCAGTTCGGGACAGAACTATGGCCACACCTTC. Translating gives CASSSGQNYGHTF.

On this clone: The sample has other DNA sequences that encode this CDR3 too. V is TRBV2 and J is TRBJ1-2; D is possibly TRBD1 (6 bases). The CDR3 loop spans 13 amino acids. Germline CDR1 SNHLY, CDR2 FYNNEI. Trimming shortened V by 4 bases and J by 5 bases, and 11 bases separated the two germline ends. The CDR3 is CASSAGAGYGYTF. Here the CDR3 DNA reads TGTGCCAGCAGTGCGGGGGCCGGGTATGGCTACACCTTC.

The V and J genes are TRBV28 and TRBJ1-1; D is ambiguous. Between the trimmed V and J ends, which lost 8 bases and 1 base, there was a span of 8 bases. The CDR3 contains 12 residues. The V gene's germline CDR1 is MDHEN and CDR2 SYDVKM. The CDR3, as DNA: TGTGCCAGCCGAGAGGGGAACACTGAAGCTTTCTTT. Translated, it gives CASREGNTEAFF.

The rearrangement uses TRBV7-2 and TRBJ1-5, with D hard to call. The length of the CDR3 is 15 residues. The V and J ends lost 1 base and 4 bases respectively, with 11 bases between them. Germline V gene data show CDR1 as SGHTA and CDR2 as FQGNSA. CDR3 sequence: CASSLERAANQPQHF. The CDR3 DNA reads TGTGCCAGCAGCTTAGAACGGGCCGCGAATCAGCCCCAGCATTTT.

This sequence joins TRBV9 and TRBJ2-3; D possibly corresponds to TRBD2 (5 bases). CDR3 length equals 14 residues. Trimming removed 4 bases at V and 6 bases at J, with 15 bases between. Looked up from germline, CDR1 is SGDLS and CDR2 is YYNGEE. This CDR3 reads CASSLLLPGDTQYF. Written as DNA, the CDR3 is TGTGCCAGCAGCCTGCTCCTCCCGGGGGATACGCAGTATTTT. Full variable domain (missing parts from reference TRBV9 and TRBJ2-3): DSGVTQTPKHLITATGQRVTLRCSPRSGDLSVYWYQQSLDQGLQFLIQYYNGEERAKGNILERFSAQQFPDLHSELNLSSLELGDSALYFCASSLLLPGDTQYFGPGTRLTVL.